Here is one T cell receptor (beta chain) with its context. In its sample, this clonotype was seen many times. Its target antigen remains unknown. The sample holds no much larger clone one base away, and base qualities are not on file. In the germline V gene (reference sequence), CDR1 corresponds to SEHNR and CDR2 to FQNEAQ. There are 14 amino acids in the CDR3, from cysteine to phenylalanine inclusive. CDR3 DNA is the only sequence kept; it has 42 bases, read in frame from the first base. The V and J ends are trimmed by 1 base and 8 bases, leaving 14 bases between them. These data belong to a study of identical twins (dated by TCRdb to 2015 to 2016). For the study in its entirety: To test whether fetal clonotypes persist, the study used deep sequencing on TCR alpha and beta repertoires from monozygotic twins, unrelated adults of various ages, and cord blood. To rule out contamination, replicate twin experiments were performed at different times with different library preparation protocols. Results the study describes overall, beyond this receptor: Zero-insertion analyses could be partly confounded by invariant T cells such as MAIT and iNKT, though diverse VJ usage argued against such confounding for most clonotypes. Fewer insertions were carried by abundant cord blood beta clonotypes; a weaker similar trend was observed in young adult naive repertoires, while no such trend was observed in memory repertoires. Recombination models systematically underestimated out-of-frame TCR alpha sharing in monozygotic twins but agreed with sharing between unrelated individuals. Because the same donors could not be followed over many years, the conclusions relied on cross-sectional statistical analysis. Compared with coincidental sharing between unrelated individuals, out-of-frame TCR alpha sequences shared between twins showed an excess of sequences with low generation probability. The excess sharing between twins in beta out-of-frame sequences was weaker because fewer shared sequences reduced the signal-to-noise ratio.

Only healthy Caucasian donors were included. The twin cohort comprised three pairs of female monozygotic twins, all aged roughly 18 to 30 years. Miltenyi CD45RO+ enrichment and human naive T-cell isolation kits were used to isolate memory (CD45RO+) and naive T cells from PBMC. Libraries were prepared through 5' RACE. For sequencing, an Illumina HiSeq 2000 was employed. A universal primer binding site was introduced by template switching, and a unique molecular identifier was present in the final cDNA, enabling accurate counting of TCR cDNA molecules. Specific primers in the conserved constant-segment region were used to synthesize first-strand cDNA for the TCR alpha and beta chains. To control for contamination, every cDNA library carried two barcodes: a SMART-Mk sample barcode plus Illumina barcodes. TruSeq adapter sequences and Illumina sample barcodes were added in two successive PCR steps. The TCR alpha and beta cDNA libraries were sequenced on the Illumina HiSeq platform using custom primers. The published analysis was carried out like this. MiGEC was used to process raw reads and extract unique molecular identifiers, and MiXCR was used to find CDR3 positions. Recombination models were inferred per individual with the repgenHMM and IGoR tools using an EM algorithm. Shared clonotypes were analyzed with the tcR package in R, and sharing was normalized by the product of cloneset sizes. To study raw recombination without the effects of thymic and clonal selection, out-of-frame nonproductive sequences were analyzed. TCRdb reran the public reads through fastp at Q25 and MiXCR, keeping productive beta chains. CDR3 protein duplicates are merged, each entry listing the most common genes and DNA. None of the V and J calls come from the authors' own analysis; TCRdb made them. The sample table records 200,000 to 250,000 distinct CDR3 sequences; 7.5% of these occur just once. Clones ranked in the top ten supply less than 2% of the sample.

This sample was shared with a second study, whose subject was yellow fever vaccine responses in identical twins. Drawing on the second study: The T cell response to vaccination in identical twins was reported by the authors to appear partly convergent and partly personalized. In identical twins, the study followed T cell clones that responded to the vaccine with precision.

Recombination linked TRBV7-9 to TRBJ1-2; the D region possibly corresponds to TRBD1 (6 bases align). This clonotype was sampled from a woman aged 18 to 35 in good health. The sequenced sample consisted of memory (CD45RO+) T cells sorted from blood. The meaning of the sample's cell subset or site label: CD45RO+ enriched T cells. The CDR3 has the sequence CASSLVKAGEGYTF. The nucleotide sequence reads as follows: TGTGCCAGCAGCTTAGTAAAGGCAGGGGAGGGCTACACCTTC.